Below, 29 T cell receptor beta chains from the same sample are listed, as sequenced in a study of cytotoxic CD8 clonotypes in ibrutinib-treated CLL. TCRdb keeps only in-frame clones here, not all; method: immunoSEQ multiplex PCR. The repertoire includes 76,000 or so clones, less than 90% of them detected once, and roughly 40% sits in the top ten. This specimen was PBMCs, taken after 24 months of ibrutinib treatment. The receptors originated from a human donor with chronic lymphocytic leukemia.

The V and J genes are TRBV27 and TRBJ2-1; D may correspond to TRBD1 or TRBD2 (7 bases each). The V gene lost 3 bases and the J gene lost 6 bases, with 18 bases spanning the gap. CDR1 and CDR2 from the germline V gene are MNHEY and SMNVEV (reference sequence). The CDR3 has 16 amino acids. The CDR3 is CASSFTGVAGVNEQFF. The DNA for the CDR3 is TGTGCCAGCAGTTTCACAGGGGTGGCGGGAGTCAATGAGCAGTTCTTC.

The V and J genes are TRBV27 and TRBJ2-1, with TRBD1 as a possible D gene (6 bases). V lost 4 bases and J 5 bases, leaving 9 bases between the germline ends. This CDR3 region has 13 residues. Germline V gene lookup returns CDR1 MNHEY and CDR2 SMNVEV (reference sequence). This CDR3 reads CASSYREHNEQFF. CDR3 in DNA: TGTGCCAGCAGTTACAGGGAACACAATGAGCAGTTCTTC.

The chain couples TRBV6-6 to TRBJ2-2; D is unresolved. The CDR3 length is 14 residues. Trimming stripped 2 bases from V and 0 bases from J, with 4 bases between. Germline V gives CDR1 MNHNY, CDR2 SVGAGI (reference sequence). The CDR3 is CASSYLANTGELFF. CDR3 DNA sequence: TGTGCCAGCAGTTACCTCGCGAACACCGGGGAGCTGTTTTTT.

V and J are TRBV7-8 and TRBJ2-7; unclear D gene. The ends were cut back, 1 base at V and 6 bases at J, with 13 bases in the middle. Germline-derived CDR1 and CDR2 are SGHVS and FQNEAQ. There are 14 residues in the CDR3. The CDR3 spells CASSLGMGFGEQYF. Here the CDR3 DNA reads TGTGCCAGCAGCTTAGGTATGGGATTCGGCGAGCAGTACTTC. The full variable domain, in which reference TRBV7-8 and TRBJ2-7 provide the parts outside the CDR3, is GAGVSQSPRYKVAKRGQDVALRCDPISGHVSLFWYQQALGQGPEFLTYFQNEAQLDKSGLPSDRFFAERPEGSVSTLKIQRTQQEDSAVYLCASSLGMGFGEQYFGPGTRLTVT.

The rearrangement uses TRBV9 and TRBJ2-5; D is undetermined. Germline assignment: CDR1 SGDLS and CDR2 YYNGEE. This CDR3 region has 14 residues. The V gene lost 1 base and the J gene lost 2 bases, with 9 bases spanning the gap. CDR3 loop: CASSVSGRQETQYF. The CDR3 DNA reads TGTGCCAGCAGCGTATCAGGCAGGCAAGAGACCCAGTACTTC.

This chain joins TRBV7-8 and TRBJ2-4; 12 positions match TRBD1. The germline V gene has CDR1 SGHVS and CDR2 FQNEAQ. V was clipped by 0 bases and J by 5 bases; unmatched bases: 5. The CDR3 runs to 17 residues. The CDR3 spells CASSLAPGQGAQNIQYF. The CDR3 coding sequence is TGTGCCAGCAGCTTAGCCCCGGGACAGGGGGCACAAAACATTCAGTACTTC.

The genes are TRBV30 and TRBJ1-2; 8 nucleotides align to TRBD1. This CDR3 region has 13 residues. The germline CDR1 and CDR2 sequences are GTSNPN and SVGIG (reference sequence). V gave up 5 bases and J gave up 3 bases; unmatched junction bases: 5. Here the CDR3 DNA reads TGTGCCTGGTCCGACAGGGGAGACTATGGCTACACCTTC. This gives the protein CAWSDRGDYGYTF. The entire variable domain, with the rest obtained from reference TRBV30 and TRBJ1-2, is as follows: SQTIHQWPATLVQPVGSPLSLECTVEGTSNPNLYWYRQAAGRGLQLLFYSVGIGQISSEVPQNLSASRPQDRQFILSSKKLLLSDSGFYLCAWSDRGDYGYTFGSGTRLTVV.

The chain combines TRBV4-1 with TRBJ2-7; 8 bases match TRBD1. This CDR3 comprises 15 residues. CDR1 is MGHRA and CDR2 is YSYEKL in the germline V gene. V dropped 1 base and J dropped 2; count of bases not matched to a gene: 4. The CDR3 spells CASSQADRGAYEQYF. DNA of the CDR3: TGCGCCAGCAGCCAAGCCGACAGGGGAGCCTACGAGCAGTACTTC.

The chain links TRBV10-3 to TRBJ2-3; possibly TRBD1 or TRBD2 for D (6 bases each). The CDR3 extends over 15 amino acids. The germline V gene has CDR1 ENHRY and CDR2 SYGVKD. Trimming removed 2 bases from V and 7 bases from J, with 16 bases in between. This chain's CDR3 is CAISEGGNRENTQYF. The CDR3 DNA is TGTGCCATCAGTGAGGGGGGGAACAGGGAAAATACGCAGTATTTT.

This chain connects TRBV11-2 to TRBJ2-7; no firm D call. This CDR3 comprises 12 residues. Trimming shortened V by 3 bases and J by 5 bases, and 8 bases separated the two germline ends. In germline, CDR1 is SGHAT, CDR2 FQNNGV. Here the CDR3 DNA reads TGTGCCAGCAGCTTGGCCGGGCACGAGCAGTACTTC. The encoded protein is CASSLAGHEQYF.

V and J are TRBV20-1 and TRBJ2-3; perhaps TRBD1 as D (5 bases). The germline V gene encodes CDR1 DFQATT and CDR2 SNEGSKA (reference sequence). The CDR3 is 11 residues long. V was trimmed by 7 bases and J by 6 bases, leaving 11 bases between them. CDR3 loop: CSGGRGDTQYF. For the CDR3, the DNA is TGCAGTGGGGGCCGAGGTGATACGCAGTATTTT.

J is TRBJ2-7 and V is TRBV7-6; D is unclear. CDR1 SGHVS and CDR2 FNYEAQ come from the germline V gene. The CDR3 is made up of 16 amino acids. Trimming took 2 bases from V and 5 from J, leaving 19 bases between them. CDR3 nucleotides: TGTGCCAGCAGCTTAAGCTGGGGTCCGGTAGGGAACGAGCAGTACTTC. It codes for CASSLSWGPVGNEQYF.

The chain combines TRBV4-1 with TRBJ2-3; TRBD2 matches 12 bases. There are 18 residues in the CDR3. The V and J ends lost 0 bases and 3 bases, in that order; junction bases with no gene match: 7. The V gene's germline CDR1 is MGHRA and CDR2 YSYEKL. The CDR3 is CASSQEGLAGGLTDTQYF. The DNA of the CDR3 is TGCGCCAGCAGCCAAGAGGGCCTAGCGGGAGGGCTTACAGATACGCAGTATTTT.

The V and J genes are TRBV5-1 and TRBJ2-1; the match to TRBD2 covers 9 bases. This CDR3 has 14 amino acids. Germline values: CDR1 SGHRS, CDR2 YFSETQ. After removal of 7 bases from V and 6 bases from J, the junction contained 8 bases not matched to a gene. This CDR3 is CASRAGGLGNEQFF. The CDR3 region has the DNA TGCGCCAGCCGAGCGGGAGGTTTGGGCAATGAGCAGTTCTTC.

V gene TRBV27 combines with J gene TRBJ1-5, with D possibly being TRBD1 (5 bases). Deletions cut 2 bases from V and 7 bases from J, with 21 bases between. Per the germline V gene, CDR1 is MNHEY and CDR2 is SMNVEV (reference sequence). The CDR3 totals 17 residues. CDR3 in DNA: TGTGCCAGCAGTTTAATCGCGGAGTGGTCAGGGTGGCAGCCCCAGCATTTT. Protein sequence: CASSLIAEWSGWQPQHF.

The chain combines TRBV4-3 with TRBJ2-3; D uncertain. This CDR3 is built from 19 residues. Germline CDR1 reads LGHNA; CDR2 reads YSLEER. Trimming pared 2 bases from V and 2 bases from J, leaving 23 bases between. The CDR3 coding sequence is TGCGCCAGCAGCCAACAGCCCTGGGGTCGAGACCTAAACACAGATACGCAGTATTTT. Protein product: CASSQQPWGRDLNTDTQYF.

This chain links TRBV5-6 with TRBJ1-6, with D possibly TRBD1 on 5 matching bases. This CDR3 comprises 16 residues. The V and J ends lost 3 bases and 10 bases respectively, with 20 bases between them. From germline, CDR1 is SGHDT and CDR2 YYEEEE. The CDR3 DNA reads as TGTGCCAGCAGCTCCGCCTCGGGGGGGATCGGATCACCCCTCCACTTT. This codes for CASSSASGGIGSPLHF.

CDR3 residues: CASSLVSKGEAFF. The CDR3 nucleotides are TGTGCCAGCAGCTTAGTCTCAAAAGGGGAAGCTTTCTTT. V gene TRBV7-2 combines with J gene TRBJ1-1; D is unclear. This CDR3 spans 13 amino acids. CDR1 is SGHTA, CDR2 FQGNSA, per germline. V was shortened by 1 base and J by 8 bases, with 11 bases between the two germline ends. The whole variable domain, remainder taken from reference TRBV7-2 and TRBJ1-1, is GAGVSQSPSNKVTEKGKDVELRCDPISGHTALYWYRQSLGQGLEFLIYFQGNSAPDKSGLPSDRFSAERTGGSVSTLTIQRTQQEDSAVYLCASSLVSKGEAFFGQGTRLTVV.

The genes are TRBV7-7 and TRBJ2-7; tentative D call: TRBD1 (5 bases). From germline, CDR1 is SSHAT and CDR2 FNYEAQ (reference sequence). The CDR3 is made up of 15 amino acids. V dropped 4 bases and J dropped 9 bases, with 22 bases sitting between them. The CDR3 DNA follows: TGTGCCAGCAGCTGGCCACGCAGGGATATACGTGGGCAGTACTTC. It translates to CASSWPRRDIRGQYF.

The chain joins TRBV7-2 to TRBJ2-3; D unresolved. CDR3 size: 13 residues. Germline assignment: CDR1 SGHTA and CDR2 FQGNSA. V was shortened by 6 bases and J by 6 bases, with 13 bases between the two germline ends. In nucleotides, the CDR3 is TGTGCCAGCAGTCACCCTCTCGCGGATACGCAGTATTTT. Translation gives CASSHPLADTQYF.

V gene TRBV9 combines with J gene TRBJ2-7; a weak D match, TRBD1 (6 bases). The CDR3 extends over 16 amino acids. V was shortened by 0 bases and J by 1 base, with 14 bases between the two germline ends. Germline V CDR1 and CDR2: SGDLS, YYNGEE. The CDR3 protein is CASSVDPDRYSYEQYF. The CDR3 nucleotides are TGTGCCAGCAGCGTAGATCCTGACAGGTATTCCTACGAGCAGTACTTC.

The chain joins TRBV5-1 to TRBJ2-1; D gene uncertain. This CDR3 has 14 residues. Between the trimmed V and J ends, which lost 6 bases and 0 bases, there was a span of 10 bases. Germline assignment: CDR1 SGHRS and CDR2 YFSETQ. The chain's CDR3 is CASKSQTSYNEQFF. The CDR3 coding sequence is TGCGCCAGCAAAAGCCAGACCTCCTACAATGAGCAGTTCTTC.

This clone was observed a handful of times. This CDR3 is CASSFDVVYGYTF. In DNA form, the CDR3 reads TGTGCCAGCAGCTTCGACGTCGTTTATGGCTACACCTTC. V gene TRBV7-2 combines with J gene TRBJ1-2; D is unclear. The CDR3 contains 13 residues. V was clipped by 3 bases and J by 5 bases, with 10 bases between them. Germline lookup yields CDR1 SGHTA and CDR2 FQGNSA.

The V gene is TRBV28, the J gene TRBJ2-7, with no clear D. Germline CDR1 MDHEN, CDR2 SYDVKM. This CDR3 is built from 13 residues. V was clipped by 7 bases and J by 3 bases, with 13 bases between them. The CDR3 coding sequence is TGTGCCAGCAATACGGAGCGAGGCTACGAGCAGTACTTC. Translation: CASNTERGYEQYF. Filled out from reference TRBV28 and TRBJ2-7, the complete variable domain reads DVKVTQSSRYLVKRTGEKVFLECVQDMDHENMFWYRQDPGLGLRLIYFSYDVKMKEKGDIPEGYSVSREKKERFSLILESASTNQTSMYLCASNTERGYEQYFGPGTRLTVT.

The rearrangement joins TRBV5-1 to TRBJ2-7; 7 nucleotides match TRBD1. V was clipped by 3 bases and J by 3 bases; unmatched bases: 15. The germline CDR1 and CDR2 sequences are SGHRS and YFSETQ. This CDR3 is 17 amino acids long. CDR3 sequence: CASSSKGGQEIFYEQYF. CDR3 nucleotide sequence: TGCGCCAGCAGCTCCAAGGGCGGACAGGAGATCTTCTACGAGCAGTACTTC. The whole variable domain, filled in from reference TRBV5-1 and TRBJ2-7, reads KAGVTQTPRYLIKTRGQQVTLSCSPISGHRSVSWYQQTPGQGLQFLFEYFSETQRNKGNFPGRFSGRQFSNSRSEMNVSTLELGDSALYLCASSSKGGQEIFYEQYFGPGTRLTVT.

In this sample, this clone turned up once. This chain connects TRBV5-4 to TRBJ2-3; 12 bases line up with TRBD2. With V trimmed by 3 bases and J by 2 bases, 1 base remained unmatched. This CDR3 has 15 residues. The V gene's germline CDR1 is SGHNT and CDR2 YYREEE (reference sequence). As DNA, the CDR3 is TGTGCCAGCAGCTCTAGCGGGAGGGTCACAGATACGCAGTATTTT. As protein: CASSSSGRVTDTQYF.

The chain employs TRBV4-2 and TRBJ2-7; 8 nucleotides line up with TRBD1. V lost 1 base and J lost 4; bases outside the gene matches: 3. There are 14 residues in the CDR3. The germline V gene encodes CDR1 LGHNA and CDR2 YNFKEQ. The CDR3 sequence is CASSQGGQVYEQYF. The CDR3 DNA is TGTGCCAGCAGCCAAGGGGGACAGGTTTACGAGCAGTACTTC.

The chain recombines TRBV25-1 with TRBJ2-3; 7 positions match TRBD2. This CDR3 region has 16 residues. V dropped 1 base and J dropped 4; count of bases not matched to a gene: 8. Germline V gene lookup returns CDR1 MGHDK and CDR2 SYGVNS. In DNA, the CDR3 is TGTGCCAGCAGTGAATCATCAGGGAGGGGTTCAGATACGCAGTATTTT. Translating it yields CASSESSGRGSDTQYF. Based on the CDR3 plus reference TRBV25-1 and TRBJ2-3, the full variable domain is EADIYQTPRYLVIGTGKKITLECSQTMGHDKMYWYQQDPGMELHLIHYSYGVNSTEKGDLSSESTVSRIRTEHFPLTLESARPSHTSQYLCASSESSGRGSDTQYFGPGTRLTVL.

The genes are TRBV18 and TRBJ1-1; D ambiguous. CDR3 length equals 13 residues. CDR1 and CDR2 from the germline V gene are KGHSH and LQKENI. V was shortened by 2 bases and J by 0 bases, with 4 bases between the two germline ends. Here the CDR3 DNA reads TGTGCCAGCTCACCAGACATGAACACTGAAGCTTTCTTT. Its protein is CASSPDMNTEAFF.